The 14 T cell receptor beta chains presented below share a single source sample, sequenced in a study of cytomegalovirus exposure and HLA in healthy donors. 60 Vbeta and 13 Jbeta primers were used in PCR. This table comes from immunoSEQ multiplex PCR, and its TCRdb copy is limited to in-frame clones, with some not included. The sample contains about 61,000 clones, roughly 86% of which appear only once. Sequenced input: PBMCs. These receptors originate from a young man in good health and CMV-seronegative.

In this sample, this clone turned up once. The V gene is TRBV29-1, the J gene TRBJ2-7, with D possibly matching TRBD1 (5 bases). There are 14 residues in the CDR3. Trimming pared 6 bases from V and 1 base from J, leaving 16 bases between. From germline, CDR1 is SQVTM and CDR2 ANQGSEA. CDR3 bases: TGCAGCGTGGGCCAAAGGGGTCAGTCCTACGAGCAGTACTTC. Amino acids: CSVGQRGQSYEQYF.

The CDR3 sequence is CASSLGGEETQYF. In nucleotides, the CDR3 is TGTGCCAGCAGCTTAGGCGGGGAAGAGACCCAGTACTTC. V gene TRBV11-2 combines with J gene TRBJ2-5, with D possibly TRBD2 on 6 matching bases. The CDR3 length is 13 residues. CDR1 is SGHAT and CDR2 is FQNNGV in the germline V gene. Trimming left V 1 base short and J 3 bases short, with 6 bases between.

The chain uses TRBV11-3 and TRBJ2-3; D remains ambiguous. Deletions cut 7 bases from V and 2 bases from J, with 7 bases between. The CDR3 covers 12 residues. From germline, CDR1 is SGHNT and CDR2 YENEEA. The CDR3 DNA is TGTGCCAGCACCCAGTACACAGATACGCAGTATTTT. It translates to CASTQYTDTQYF.

V is TRBV27 and J is TRBJ2-7, with a possible D match to TRBD1 (5 bases). V shed 0 bases and J shed 1 base, with 7 bases lying between them. The CDR3 length is 14 residues. The germline V gene encodes CDR1 MNHEY and CDR2 SMNVEV (reference sequence). The CDR3 loop reads CASSLSTASYEQYF. In DNA, the CDR3 is TGTGCCAGCAGTTTATCGACAGCGTCCTACGAGCAGTACTTC.

The chain carries TRBV6-5 and TRBJ2-7; 8 nucleotides match TRBD1. This CDR3 contains 15 residues. The V gene end was trimmed by 5 bases and the J gene end by 0 bases; junction bases not matched to a gene: 6. Per germline, CDR1 MNHEY and CDR2 SVGAGI. The CDR3 sequence: CASSRGTGPSYEQYF. As DNA, the CDR3 is TGTGCCAGCAGTCGTGGGACAGGTCCCTCCTACGAGCAGTACTTC.

The chain joins TRBV15 to TRBJ1-2; 7 bases are a match to TRBD1. The CDR3 extends over 14 amino acids. In germline, CDR1 is LNHNV, CDR2 YYDKDF (reference sequence). Losses at the gene ends were 2 bases for V and 6 bases for J; bases not matched to a gene: 6. The CDR3 DNA is TGTGCCACCAGCAGAACGACAGGGCTCGATGGCTACACCTTC. This translates into CATSRTTGLDGYTF.

V and J are TRBV7-3 and TRBJ2-1; 8 bases align to TRBD2. The CDR3 runs 14 residues. Per the germline V gene, CDR1 is SGHTA and CDR2 is FQGTGA. The ends lost 5 bases at V and 5 bases at J; junction bases unmatched: 5. In nucleotides, the CDR3 is TGTGCCAGCAGCGCGGGAGGAGGGGACAATGAGCAGTTCTTC. Amino acids: CASSAGGGDNEQFF. Full variable domain (remainder filled in from reference TRBV7-3 and TRBJ2-1): GAGVSQTPSNKVTEKGKYVELRCDPISGHTALYWYRQSLGQGPEFLIYFQGTGAADDSGLPNDRFFAVRPEGSVSTLKIQRTERGDSAVYLCASSAGGGDNEQFFGPGTRLTVL.

This clone has more than one count but fewer than ten. The gene calls are TRBV7-8 and TRBJ2-3; 11 bases align to TRBD1. The CDR3 has 15 residues. The germline CDR1 and CDR2 sequences are SGHVS and FQNEAQ. V gave up 3 bases and J gave up 5 bases; unmatched junction bases: 4. CDR3 coding DNA: TGTGCCAGCAGCTTCGCCGGGACAGGGGGAGATACGCAGTATTTT. Residues: CASSFAGTGGDTQYF. Filled out from reference TRBV7-8 and TRBJ2-3, the complete variable domain reads GAGVSQSPRYKVAKRGQDVALRCDPISGHVSLFWYQQALGQGPEFLTYFQNEAQLDKSGLPSDRFFAERPEGSVSTLKIQRTQQEDSAVYLCASSFAGTGGDTQYFGPGTRLTVL.

The CDR3 reads CASSQQGAGQPQHF. The CDR3 bases are TGCGCCAGCAGCCAACAGGGCGCAGGCCAGCCCCAGCATTTT. This chain uses TRBV4-1 with TRBJ1-5; TRBD1 is a possible D gene (5 bases). Germline values: CDR1 MGHRA, CDR2 YSYEKL. Trimming left V 2 bases short and J 7 bases short, with 12 bases between. The CDR3 contains 14 residues.

V usage is TRBV28 and J usage is TRBJ1-1; TRBD1 might be the D (5 bases). Trimming left V 5 bases short and J 3 bases short, with 16 bases between. The CDR3 spans 15 residues. Looked up from germline, CDR1 is MDHEN and CDR2 is SYDVKM. The CDR3 DNA sequence: TGTGCCAGCAGTCCGATGACAGACGCACACACTGAAGCTTTCTTT. The encoded protein is CASSPMTDAHTEAFF.

This chain connects TRBV9 to TRBJ1-1; D is unclear. The length of the CDR3 is 14 residues. With 3 bases removed from V and 5 bases from J, the gap between germline ends came to 14 bases. In germline, CDR1 is SGDLS, CDR2 YYNGEE. Here the CDR3 DNA reads TGTGCCAGCAGCGCCAGTTCTGGAGGAACTGAAGCTTTCTTT. Translated: CASSASSGGTEAFF.

The chain has TRBV5-6 and TRBJ1-6; D remains unclear. Germline values: CDR1 SGHDT, CDR2 YYEEEE. Between the trimmed V and J ends, which lost 0 bases and 10 bases, there was a span of 11 bases. There are 14 residues in the CDR3. CDR3 bases: TGTGCCAGCAGCTTGGTTACTCCATACTCACCCCTCCACTTT. This gives the protein CASSLVTPYSPLHF. The full variable domain, rest sourced from reference TRBV5-6 and TRBJ1-6, is DAGVTQSPTHLIKTRGQQVTLRCSPKSGHDTVSWYQQALGQGPQFIFQYYEEEERQRGNFPDRFSGHQFPNYSSELNVNALLLGDSALYLCASSLVTPYSPLHFGNGTRLTVT.

The V gene is TRBV28, the J gene TRBJ1-1; 11 positions match TRBD1. The germline V gene has CDR1 MDHEN and CDR2 SYDVKM. With 6 bases clipped from V and 4 bases from J, the junction kept 13 bases outside the gene matches. The CDR3 consists of 17 residues. CDR3 sequence (DNA): TGTGCCAGCAGCCCCGGGACAGGGGGTTCCCCGTTCACTGAAGCTTTCTTT. This gives the protein CASSPGTGGSPFTEAFF.

This clone has a single count. The J gene is TRBJ1-1, the V gene TRBV7-9; the D is unclear. The CDR3 is 11 residues long. V was cut by 5 bases and J by 8 bases, with 9 bases left in between. CDR1 and CDR2 from the germline V gene are SEHNR and FQNEAQ (reference sequence). The CDR3 nucleotides are TGTGCCAGCAGCCAAATACAGGAAGCTTTCTTT. Amino acid sequence: CASSQIQEAFF.